Sequencing of this TCR beta chain was carried out in a study of T cells in Graves' hyperthyroidism and ophthalmopathy. The study, taken as a whole, reports: Separation of ophthalmopathy from stable hyperthyroidism was achieved by a 13 V-J model.

This clonotype appeared a few times. Antigen unknown. Ophthalmopathy cases met thresholds of Clinical Activity Score at least 3, NOSPECS grade at least 4 and duration under 3 months. Fresh peripheral blood, 7.5 to 10 ml, yielded the PBMCs. Using RNA transcripts as the source, TCR beta CDR3 regions were amplified. Using the HTBI primer set, a first-round RT-PCR was run on the TCR CDR3. Via MiXCR, TCRdb re-called the multiplex PCR reads, giving one row per CDR3 protein. The data contain fewer than 750,000 distinct CDR3 sequences, under 15% of them seen just once; the ten biggest clones take up 4.3%. The V gene's germline CDR1 is SGDLS and CDR2 YYNGEE. The CDR3 loop spans 21 amino acids. V dropped 0 bases and J dropped 0; count of bases not matched to a gene: 12.

Sequenced material: blood. The TCR comes from a middle-aged woman with Graves' ophthalmopathy. The rearrangement links TRBV9 to TRBJ2-6; TRBD1 aligns across 10 bases. In nucleotides, the CDR3 is TGTGCCAGCAGCGTAGCTAAGGACAGGGGGGGACAGGCCTCTGGGGCCAACGTCCTGACTTTC. Amino acid sequence: CASSVAKDRGGQASGANVLTF.